One sample yielded the 14 T cell receptor beta chains listed below, sequenced in a study of T cell changes during pregnancy in multiple sclerosis. This table comes from immunoSEQ multiplex PCR, and its TCRdb copy is limited to in-frame clones, with some not included. This table holds approximately 89,000 clones, over 90% found once. The starting material was peripheral blood, obtained in the third trimester of pregnancy. These receptors all stem from a female donor with multiple sclerosis, enrolled in a pregnancy study.

The rearrangement links TRBV4-1 to TRBJ2-5; D unresolved. Germline CDR1 and CDR2: MGHRA and YSYEKL. The CDR3 contains 15 residues. Between the trimmed V and J ends, which lost 0 bases and 5 bases, there was a span of 13 bases. The CDR3 reads CASSQEPSHGETQYF. The CDR3 DNA is TGCGCCAGCAGCCAAGAACCCAGTCACGGGGAGACCCAGTACTTC.

A note on this clone: At one end the junction does not follow the germline gene, possibly because of a read error. The chain uses TRBV19 and TRBJ2-1; 9 bases agree with TRBD1. The germline V gene has CDR1 LNHDA and CDR2 SQIVND (reference sequence). The CDR3 spans 13 residues. The CDR3 bases are TGTGCCAGTAGTATAGCCGGGACAGGGAATCAGGTCTTC. It codes for CASSIAGTGNQVF.

The table lists this clone with a count of one. The V gene is TRBV5-6, the J gene TRBJ1-1; 8 bases fit TRBD1. The CDR3 has 15 residues. From germline, CDR1 is SGHDT and CDR2 YYEEEE. V was pared by 4 bases and J by 5 bases, with 10 bases of the junction left unmatched. CDR3 amino acids: CASSIPGQVGTEAFF. CDR3 in DNA: TGTGCCAGCAGCATACCGGGACAGGTGGGAACTGAAGCTTTCTTT.

CDR3 protein: CASRPRTGGRSEQFF. The CDR3 nucleotides are TGTGCCAGCCGACCCCGGACAGGGGGACGGAGTGAGCAGTTCTTC. The chain joins TRBV7-2 to TRBJ2-1; 10 bases are shared with TRBD1. J lost 9 bases, V lost 8 bases, and 13 bases had no gene match. The CDR3 totals 15 residues. Germline CDR1 and CDR2: SGHTA and FQGNSA.

The chain is built from TRBV6-1 and TRBJ1-2; D is undetermined. CDR3 length: 15 residues. V was pared by 5 bases and J by 1 base, with 14 bases between. The germline V gene encodes CDR1 MNHNS and CDR2 SASEGT. The CDR3 nucleotides are TGTGCCAGCAGTCCCGTAAGGCAGGTTAACTATGGCTACACCTTC. This translates into CASSPVRQVNYGYTF.

The gene calls are TRBV9 and TRBJ1-2; 8 positions match TRBD1. Looked up from germline, CDR1 is SGDLS and CDR2 is YYNGEE. The CDR3 has 13 amino acids. Trimming took 3 bases from V and 8 from J; bases not matched to a gene: 6. The CDR3 region has the DNA TGTGCCAGCAGCGCCGGGACAGGAGTCGGCTACACCTTC. This translates into CASSAGTGVGYTF.

The rearrangement uses TRBV11-2 and TRBJ1-3, with D possibly matching TRBD1 (6 bases). Germline V gene data show CDR1 as SGHAT and CDR2 as FQNNGV. The V end lost 5 bases, the J end lost 0 bases, and 14 bases lay between the germline ends. This CDR3 is 16 amino acids long. The CDR3 is CASSHRRGASGNTIYF. The CDR3 coding sequence is TGTGCCAGCAGCCACCGACGGGGGGCCTCTGGAAACACCATATATTTT.

This clone was seen a handful of times. The chain combines TRBV2 with TRBJ1-1; D may be TRBD1 (6 bases). Germline lookup yields CDR1 SNHLY and CDR2 FYNNEI. The CDR3 consists of 13 residues. V lost 4 bases to trimming and J lost 10 bases, with 16 bases between them. Here the CDR3 DNA reads TGTGCCAGCAGTGTGGGGGCAGGTAGTGGAGCTTTCTTT. Protein: CASSVGAGSGAFF.

The table lists this clone with a count of one. For the CDR3, the DNA is TGTGCCAGCAGTGAACGGCAGGGAACCGGTGAGCAGTTCTTC. It is translated as CASSERQGTGEQFF. This chain joins TRBV2 and TRBJ2-1, with D possibly matching TRBD1 (5 bases). The ends were cut back, 2 bases at V and 9 bases at J, with 14 bases in the middle. The CDR3 loop spans 14 amino acids. The germline V gene has CDR1 SNHLY and CDR2 FYNNEI.

This chain uses TRBV5-4 with TRBJ1-1; tentatively, D is TRBD1 (5 bases). This CDR3 has 14 residues. V dropped 2 bases and J dropped 0 bases, with 8 bases sitting between them. CDR1 is SGHNT and CDR2 is YYREEE in the germline V gene (reference sequence). As DNA, the CDR3 is TGTGCCAGCAGCTTTCAGGGCGTGAACACTGAAGCTTTCTTT. Its protein product is CASSFQGVNTEAFF.

The chain couples TRBV7-2 to TRBJ1-4; 8 bases agree with TRBD1. CDR1 is SGHTA, CDR2 FQGNSA, per germline. The V segment lost 1 base and the J segment 3 bases; nucleotides outside the gene matches: 1. This CDR3 contains 15 residues. This CDR3 reads CASSLGGQANEKLFF. The CDR3 DNA follows: TGTGCCAGCAGCTTAGGGGGACAGGCTAATGAAAAACTGTTTTTT. Looking up the rest from reference TRBV7-2 and TRBJ1-4 gives the full variable domain: GAGVSQSPSNKVTEKGKDVELRCDPISGHTALYWYRQSLGQGLEFLIYFQGNSAPDKSGLPSDRFSAERTGGSVSTLTIQRTQQEDSAVYLCASSLGGQANEKLFFGSGTQLSVL.

The chain links TRBV27 to TRBJ2-1; 7 bases agree with TRBD2. J gave up 6 bases and V 0 bases, and 8 bases lay outside the gene matches. There are 16 residues in the CDR3. Germline V gene data show CDR1 as MNHEY and CDR2 as SMNVEV (reference sequence). For the CDR3, the DNA is TGTGCCAGCAGTTTATCGACCCCCGGGGGGTTCAATGAGCAGTTCTTC. This encodes CASSLSTPGGFNEQFF.

This clone was observed a single time. J is TRBJ1-1 and V is TRBV15; no definite D call. The CDR3 is 14 amino acids. Trimming pared 1 base from V and 2 bases from J, leaving 8 bases between. Per the germline V gene, CDR1 is LNHNV and CDR2 is YYDKDF (reference sequence). Here the CDR3 DNA reads TGTGCCACCAGCAGAGCGATCCTAAACACTGAAGCTTTCTTT. It yields the protein CATSRAILNTEAFF.

A note on this clone: At the DNA level, this CDR3 is encoded by other sequences in the same sample as well. The CDR3 DNA sequence: TGTGCCAGCAGCCTCGGGACTAGCGGGGGAGATACGCAGTATTTT. Translating it yields CASSLGTSGGDTQYF. The chain links TRBV7-6 to TRBJ2-3, with 14 bases fitting TRBD2. Trimming at V came to 5 bases and at J to 5 bases, leaving 3 bases not matched to a gene. Germline-derived CDR1 and CDR2 are SGHVS and FNYEAQ. The CDR3 runs to 15 residues.